This T cell receptor beta chain comes out of a study of blood T cell repertoires in COVID-19. The wider study: Italy, Spain and the United States were the sources of the convalescent and acute COVID-19 samples. T cells, B-cell-depleted T cells, or PBMCs supplied cDNA or gDNA.

The length of the CDR3 is 13 residues. V lost 1 base and J lost 5, with 8 bases in between. The V gene's germline CDR1 is SGHTA and CDR2 FQGNSA. Some clones are missing from TCRdb's copy, which holds only in-frame ones; the method was immunoSEQ multiplex PCR. Of 200,000 to 250,000 clones listed, about 90% are singletons. Participant-given clinical history determined each cohort assignment. The recovered donors of Cohort 3 showed two negative PCRs, clearance, or symptom resolution. The sample taken for sequencing was PBMCs or T cells enriched from blood (not recorded which). The receptor comes from a man younger than 40 who had recovered from COVID-19. The V call is TRBV7-2, the J call TRBJ1-2, with D maybe TRBD1 (5 bases). The CDR3 reads CASSLGTPYGYTF. CDR3 DNA: TGTGCCAGCAGCTTAGGGACACCTTATGGCTACACCTTC.